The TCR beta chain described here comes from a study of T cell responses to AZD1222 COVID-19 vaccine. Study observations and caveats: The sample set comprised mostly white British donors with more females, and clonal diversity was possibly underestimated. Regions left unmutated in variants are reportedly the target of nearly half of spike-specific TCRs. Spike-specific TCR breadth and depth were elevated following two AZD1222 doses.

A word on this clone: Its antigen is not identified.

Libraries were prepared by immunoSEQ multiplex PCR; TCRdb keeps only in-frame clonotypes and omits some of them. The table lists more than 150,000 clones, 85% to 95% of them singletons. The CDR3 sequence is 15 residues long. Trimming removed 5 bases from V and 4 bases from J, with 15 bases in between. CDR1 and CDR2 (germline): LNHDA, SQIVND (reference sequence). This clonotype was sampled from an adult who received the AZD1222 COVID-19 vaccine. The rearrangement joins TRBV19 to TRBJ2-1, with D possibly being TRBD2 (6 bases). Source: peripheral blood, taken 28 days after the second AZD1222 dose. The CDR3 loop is CASSQTGLLYNEQFF. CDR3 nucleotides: TGTGCCAGTAGTCAAACGGGACTCTTATACAATGAGCAGTTCTTC.